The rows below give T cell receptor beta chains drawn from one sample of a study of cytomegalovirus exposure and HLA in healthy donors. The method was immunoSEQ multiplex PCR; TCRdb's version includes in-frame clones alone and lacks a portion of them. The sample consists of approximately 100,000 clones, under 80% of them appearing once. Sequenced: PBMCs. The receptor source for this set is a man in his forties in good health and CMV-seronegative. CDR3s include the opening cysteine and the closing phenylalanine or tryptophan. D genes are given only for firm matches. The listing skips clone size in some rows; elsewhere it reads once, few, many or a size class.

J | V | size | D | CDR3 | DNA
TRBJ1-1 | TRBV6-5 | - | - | CASSYSRGQSRAFF | TGTGCCAGCAGTTACTCGCGAGGACAGTCACGCGCTTTCTTT
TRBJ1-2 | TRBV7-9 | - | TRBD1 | CSSSRAGTAHGYTF | TGTTCCAGCAGCAGAGCCGGGACAGCACATGGCTACACCTTC
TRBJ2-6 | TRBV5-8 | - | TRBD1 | CASSFAHGTGGSGANVLTF | TGTGCCAGCAGTTTTGCGCACGGGACAGGGGGCTCTGGGGCCAACGTCCTGACTTTC
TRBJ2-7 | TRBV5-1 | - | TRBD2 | CASSLGASGDYEQYF | TGCGCCAGCAGCTTGGGGGCTAGCGGGGACTACGAGCAGTACTTC
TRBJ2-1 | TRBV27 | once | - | CASSLAGGSPYNEQFF | TGTGCCAGCAGTTTAGCAGGGGGGAGCCCCTACAATGAGCAGTTCTTC
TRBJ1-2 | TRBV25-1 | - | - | CASSERGGHQGYTF | TGTGCCAGCAGTGAACGCGGGGGCCATCAGGGCTACACCTTC
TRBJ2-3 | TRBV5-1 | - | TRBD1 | CASSPRQGPDTQYF | TGCGCCAGCAGCCCGCGACAGGGGCCAGATACGCAGTATTTT
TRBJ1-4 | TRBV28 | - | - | CASSLSGNEKLFF | TGTGCCAGCAGTTTGTCGGGGAATGAAAAACTGTTTTTT
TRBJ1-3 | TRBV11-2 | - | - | CASSLIQGSGNTIYF | TGTGCCAGCAGCCTTATTCAGGGCTCTGGAAACACCATATATTTT
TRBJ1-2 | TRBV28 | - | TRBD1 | CASSLRQGGYTF | TGTGCCAGCAGTCTCAGACAGGGGGGCTACACCTTC
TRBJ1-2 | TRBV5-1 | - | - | CASSLDGNGYTF | TGCGCCAGCAGCTTGGACGGGAATGGCTACACCTTC
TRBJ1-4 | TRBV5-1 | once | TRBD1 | CASSATGQGAEKLFF | TGCGCCAGCAGCGCCACGGGACAGGGGGCTGAAAAACTGTTTTTT
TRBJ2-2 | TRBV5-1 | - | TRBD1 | CAGSFLGTGVTGELFF | TGCGCCGGCAGCTTCCTCGGGACAGGGGTCACCGGGGAGCTGTTTTTT
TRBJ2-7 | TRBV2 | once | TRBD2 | CASRPLAGAGEQYF | TGTGCCAGCAGACCGCTAGCGGGGGCGGGGGAGCAGTACTTC
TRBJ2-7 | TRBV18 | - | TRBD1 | CASSPQGQPHEQYF | TGTGCCAGCTCACCACAGGGACAGCCTCACGAGCAGTACTTC